What follows are 17 T cell receptor beta chains derived from one specimen sequenced in a study of blood T cell repertoires in COVID-19. The method was immunoSEQ multiplex PCR; TCRdb's version includes in-frame clones alone and lacks a portion of them. The sample includes about 200,000 clones, about four fifths of them seen just once. The sequencing sample was made of PBMCs or T cells enriched from blood (not recorded which). Receptors were obtained from a woman in her 30s who had been exposed to COVID-19.

The J gene is TRBJ2-1, the V gene TRBV7-2; 10 positions match TRBD2. The CDR3 length is 16 residues. Germline V lookup: CDR1 SGHTA, CDR2 FQGNSA. V dropped 5 bases and J dropped 7; count of bases not matched to a gene: 11. CDR3 sequence: CASSPQAGLARNEQFF. The CDR3 DNA is TGTGCCAGCAGCCCACAGGCGGGACTAGCGAGAAATGAGCAGTTCTTC.

This clone was recorded a few times. The chain employs TRBV29-1 and TRBJ1-3; 8 bases match TRBD1. The germline V gene has CDR1 SQVTM and CDR2 ANQGSEA. Trimming took 4 bases from V and 4 from J; bases not matched to a gene: 3. CDR3 length: 13 residues. CDR3 in amino acids: CSVGRGQGNTIYF. Written as DNA, the CDR3 is TGCAGCGTTGGCAGGGGGCAGGGAAACACCATATATTTT.

The chain joins TRBV5-4 to TRBJ2-2; D perhaps matches TRBD1 (5 bases). Trimming stripped 6 bases from V and 5 bases from J, with 14 bases between. The germline V gene encodes CDR1 SGHNT and CDR2 YYREEE (reference sequence). This CDR3 is 14 amino acids long. The CDR3: CASNAKGKTGELFF. The CDR3 nucleotides read TGTGCCAGCAACGCTAAGGGGAAAACCGGGGAGCTGTTTTTT.

The chain combines TRBV19 with TRBJ1-3; TRBD1 matches at 7 bases. Germline CDR1 and CDR2: LNHDA and SQIVND (reference sequence). CDR3 length equals 15 residues. With V trimmed by 2 bases and J by 1 base, 2 bases remained unmatched. CDR3 nucleotides: TGTGCCAGTAGTATAAGGGGGCGGTCTGGAAACACCATATATTTT. Amino acid sequence: CASSIRGRSGNTIYF.

The chain combines TRBV2 with TRBJ2-7; 9 bases match TRBD1. The CDR3 contains 15 residues. Germline-derived CDR1 and CDR2 are SNHLY and FYNNEI. V was clipped by 6 bases and J by 3 bases; unmatched bases: 9. The CDR3, as DNA: TGTGCCAGCAGGGAGGGGACAGGGAGTTACTACGAGCAGTACTTC. Protein sequence: CASREGTGSYYEQYF.

The V and J genes are TRBV10-3 and TRBJ1-2, with D hard to call. Germline CDR1 ENHRY, CDR2 SYGVKD. V gave up 7 bases and J gave up 3 bases, with 12 bases separating them. The CDR3 contains 13 residues. The DNA for the CDR3 is TGTGCCATCACCGAGTTCCGGGACTATGGCTACACCTTC. Protein: CAITEFRDYGYTF.

The chain employs TRBV9 and TRBJ2-1; 10 bases fit TRBD2. The CDR3 runs to 15 residues. V shed 0 bases and J 5 bases; nucleotides not matched to a gene: 2. Germline CDR1 and CDR2: SGDLS and YYNGEE. The CDR3 here is CASSVGLAGDNEQFF. For the CDR3, the DNA is TGTGCCAGCAGCGTAGGGCTAGCGGGGGACAATGAGCAGTTCTTC. Drawing the rest from reference TRBV9 and TRBJ2-1, the complete variable domain is DSGVTQTPKHLITATGQRVTLRCSPRSGDLSVYWYQQSLDQGLQFLIQYYNGEERAKGNILERFSAQQFPDLHSELNLSSLELGDSALYFCASSVGLAGDNEQFFGPGTRLTVL.

J is TRBJ1-6 and V is TRBV6-1, with TRBD1 matching 7 bases. V dropped 4 bases and J dropped 6; count of bases not matched to a gene: 9. The CDR3 length is 16 residues. Germline loops: CDR1 MNHNS, CDR2 SASEGT. CDR3 DNA sequence: TGTGCCAGCAGTGTAAATACAGGGGCCCCTAATTCACCCCTCCACTTT. Translated, it gives CASSVNTGAPNSPLHF.

The chain is built from TRBV7-9 and TRBJ1-1; the D is unclear. CDR1 and CDR2 from the germline V gene are SEHNR and FQNEAQ (reference sequence). CDR3 length equals 13 residues. Trimming stripped 3 bases from V and 2 bases from J, with 7 bases between. The DNA for the CDR3 is TGTGCCAGCAGCTTCCAGTCTAACACTGAAGCTTTCTTT. It yields the protein CASSFQSNTEAFF.

V and J are TRBV10-1 and TRBJ1-1; D perhaps matches TRBD1 (5 bases). V lost 5 bases and J 3 bases, leaving 10 bases between the germline ends. Per germline, CDR1 WNHNN and CDR2 SYGVQD (reference sequence). There are 13 residues in the CDR3. CDR3 sequence reads: CASSSAGYTEAFF. As DNA, the CDR3 is TGCGCCAGCAGTTCTGCAGGGTACACTGAAGCTTTCTTT.

This rearrangement joins TRBV7-9 to TRBJ2-3; a weak D match, TRBD2 (6 bases). The CDR3 is made up of 19 amino acids. Germline-derived CDR1 and CDR2 are SEHNR and FQNEAQ (reference sequence). Trimming took 8 bases from V and 2 from J, leaving 29 bases between them. The CDR3 DNA sequence: TGTGCCAGCGAGATTTCGAGCGGGCGAAGTGCACGGGTCACAGATACGCAGTATTTT. Residues: CASEISSGRSARVTDTQYF.

This sequence joins TRBV7-8 and TRBJ2-7, with D possibly matching TRBD2 (5 bases). The germline V gene encodes CDR1 SGHVS and CDR2 FQNEAQ. Trimming cost V 5 bases and J 0 bases, with 14 bases left between them. The CDR3 runs 15 residues. The CDR3 loop is CASSPPYGDSYEQYF. The DNA of the CDR3 is TGTGCCAGCAGCCCACCGTACGGGGACTCCTACGAGCAGTACTTC.

The gene calls are TRBV12-3 or TRBV12-4 and TRBJ2-7; D gene uncertain. The CDR3 spans 11 residues. Between the trimmed V and J ends, which lost 3 bases and 9 bases, there was a span of 9 bases. The CDR3 coding sequence is TGTGCCAGCAGTTTGGGCCAACGGCAGTACTTC. The encoded protein is CASSLGQRQYF.

J is TRBJ1-2 and V is TRBV4-2; 7 positions match TRBD1. There are 15 residues in the CDR3. CDR1 LGHNA and CDR2 YNFKEQ come from the germline V gene. Trimming at V came to 4 bases and at J to 3 bases, leaving 8 bases not matched to a gene. CDR3 sequence reads: CASSPTPQGDYGYTF. The CDR3 region has the DNA TGTGCCAGCAGCCCAACACCCCAGGGGGACTATGGCTACACCTTC.

The chain carries TRBV12-3 or TRBV12-4 and TRBJ2-5, with 9 bases identical to TRBD1. This CDR3 contains 13 residues. J gave up 5 bases and V 6 bases, and 4 bases lay outside the gene matches. In nucleotides, the CDR3 is TGTGCCAGCAGCTACGACAGGGGGGAGACCCAGTACTTC. Encoded protein: CASSYDRGETQYF.

This rearrangement joins TRBV5-4 to TRBJ1-1; no clear D. The CDR3 contains 13 residues. Trimming removed 6 bases at V and 1 base at J, with 10 bases between. Germline CDR1 and CDR2: SGHNT and YYREEE (reference sequence). CDR3 in DNA: TGTGCCAGCACCACTAAAAGGAACACTGAAGCTTTCTTT. It yields the protein CASTTKRNTEAFF.

This clone is a singleton in its sample. The CDR3 DNA follows: TGTGCCAGCAGCTTAGCGGTGTACGGTCCGAACACTGAAGCTTTCTTT. This translates into CASSLAVYGPNTEAFF. The chain has TRBV11-2 and TRBJ1-1, with no clear D. The CDR3 is 16 residues long. CDR1 and CDR2 from the germline V gene are SGHAT and FQNNGV. The V gene lost 1 base and the J gene lost 1 base, with 13 bases spanning the gap.